The text below deals with one T cell receptor (beta chain). What this receptor recognizes is not known. The input lacks base qualities; no much larger clone sits a single base away. The entry originates in a study of T cell responses to AZD1222 COVID-19 vaccine (dated by TCRdb to about 2021). For the wider study: AZD1222 recipients with second doses at about 4 weeks or about 12 weeks were pooled, because spike-specific TCR depth and breadth did not differ between schedules. A total of more than 230 trial participants underwent TCR sequencing, of whom 200 to 220 received two doses of AZD1222 and about 25 received two doses of the MenACWY control vaccine. Trial participants were enrolled by age into 18-55, 56-69 and 70-plus year subgroups, with about 150, 27 and 61 TCR-sequenced participants respectively. Paper-wide results and their limitations: After two AZD1222 doses, spike-specific TCR breadth and depth were significantly higher than at day 0 and than in MenACWY recipients. Participants were mostly white British and included more females than males, and it was suggested by the authors that clonal diversity may have been underestimated. Conclusions about previously exposed vaccinees are limited because only a handful of AZD1222 recipients were SARS-CoV-2 seropositive at baseline. Because no day 14 peak-response samples were available, the repertoires could be characterized only after the peak T cell response. The whole spike protein was spanned by vaccine-associated CD4 TCRs, and dominant responses were seen in regions 160-218 and 743-854. Reportedly, almost half of the unique spike-specific TCRs recognized epitopes lying outside the regions that are mutated in the B.1.351 and B.1.1.7 variants. In the small 56-69-year group, the increase in depth fell short of significance, most likely because of low power.

The CDR3 regions of human TCRbeta chains were analyzed by immunosequencing. Concerning the study's data processing: Repertoire TCRs were matched against a reference library of SARS-CoV-2-specific TCRs generated with the MIRA antigen-specificity platform. Breadth meant the fraction of unique TCRs that were SARS-CoV-2-associated, whereas depth meant the fraction of total T cells that were SARS-CoV-2-associated. Using the MIRA data, every spike-specific TCR was mapped to the spike region that the TCR reacted to and assigned to either a CD4 or a CD8 class. Log10-transformed breadth and depth values were compared by one-way ANOVA with Sidak's multiple comparisons tests. Drawn from immuneACCESS, this table holds only the in-frame rearrangements with V and J called that TCRdb kept. Clones are partly lost; checked studies trace under half to an unresolved V gene and leave the rest unexplained. The V and J calls and the clone size are those of that table, but D and trimming were determined from the DNA. The sample table contains roughly 150,000 clones; only one count was recorded for around 90% of them. Of the sample, over 1.5% falls within the top ten clones.

What this sample's time point label stands for: baseline before first vaccination. Vaccinee samples came from UK trials COV001 and COV002, including a single-blind randomized controlled phase 2/3 trial of AZD1222 (ChAdOx1 nCoV-19) in healthy adults. For TCRbeta chain sequencing, PBMC samples were collected from trial participants at day 0 and at day 28 after the second dose. The sequence derives from an adult in good health. The sample here was peripheral blood, taken on day 0 of AZD1222 vaccination.

The DNA sequence is TGTGCCACCAGTGAAACAGGGAGCTCCTACAATGAGCAGTTCTTC. Protein translation: CATSETGSSYNEQFF. Recombination joined TRBV24-1 with TRBJ2-1; TRBD1 is a possible D gene, resting on 6 matching bases. Taken from the germline V gene, the CDR1 and CDR2 loops are KGHDR and SFDVKD. V is reduced by 4 bases and J by 0 bases, leaving a spacing of 9 bases between them. There are 15 amino acids in the CDR3, from cysteine to phenylalanine inclusive. The entry retains the CDR3 DNA only, 45 bases that are in frame from base 1.